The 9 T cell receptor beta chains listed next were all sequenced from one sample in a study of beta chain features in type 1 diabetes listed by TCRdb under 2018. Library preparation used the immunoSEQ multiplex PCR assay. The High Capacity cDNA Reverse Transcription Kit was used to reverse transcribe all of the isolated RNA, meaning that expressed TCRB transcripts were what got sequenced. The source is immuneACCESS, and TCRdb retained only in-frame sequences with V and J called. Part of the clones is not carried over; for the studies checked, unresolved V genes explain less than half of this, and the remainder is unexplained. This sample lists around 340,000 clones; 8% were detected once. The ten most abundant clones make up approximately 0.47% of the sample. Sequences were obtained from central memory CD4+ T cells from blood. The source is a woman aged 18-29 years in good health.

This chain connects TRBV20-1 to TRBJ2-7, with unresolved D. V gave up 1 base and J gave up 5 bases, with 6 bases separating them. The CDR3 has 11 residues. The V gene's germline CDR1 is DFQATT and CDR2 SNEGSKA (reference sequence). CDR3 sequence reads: CSARARDEQYF. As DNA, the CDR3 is TGCAGTGCTAGAGCTCGGGACGAGCAGTACTTC.

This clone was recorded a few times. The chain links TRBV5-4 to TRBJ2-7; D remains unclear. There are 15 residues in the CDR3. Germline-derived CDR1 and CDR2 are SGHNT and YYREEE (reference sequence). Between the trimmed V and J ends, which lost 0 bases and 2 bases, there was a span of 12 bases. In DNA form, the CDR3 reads TGTGCCAGCAGCTTGGACCTCCTTGCCCCCTACGAGCAGTACTTC. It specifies CASSLDLLAPYEQYF.

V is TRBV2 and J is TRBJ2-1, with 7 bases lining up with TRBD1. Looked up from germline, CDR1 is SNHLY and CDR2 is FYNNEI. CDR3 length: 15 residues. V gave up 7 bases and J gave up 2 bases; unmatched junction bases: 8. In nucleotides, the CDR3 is TGTGCCAGCAAGGCCACAGGGGATGCCTACAATGAGCAGTTCTTC. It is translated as CASKATGDAYNEQFF.

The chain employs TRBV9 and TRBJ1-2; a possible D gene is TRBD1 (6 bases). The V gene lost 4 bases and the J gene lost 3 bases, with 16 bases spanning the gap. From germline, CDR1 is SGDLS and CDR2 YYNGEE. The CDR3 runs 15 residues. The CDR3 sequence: CASSPKGGRDYGYTF. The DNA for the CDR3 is TGTGCCAGCAGCCCGAAGGGGGGTCGGGACTATGGCTACACCTTC.

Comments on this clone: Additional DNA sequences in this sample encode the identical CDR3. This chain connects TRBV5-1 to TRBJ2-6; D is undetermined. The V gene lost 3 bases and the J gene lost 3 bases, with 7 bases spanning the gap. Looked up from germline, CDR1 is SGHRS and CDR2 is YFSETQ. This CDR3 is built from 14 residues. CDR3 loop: CASSWGGGANVLTF. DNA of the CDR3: TGCGCCAGCAGCTGGGGTGGTGGGGCCAACGTCCTGACTTTC.

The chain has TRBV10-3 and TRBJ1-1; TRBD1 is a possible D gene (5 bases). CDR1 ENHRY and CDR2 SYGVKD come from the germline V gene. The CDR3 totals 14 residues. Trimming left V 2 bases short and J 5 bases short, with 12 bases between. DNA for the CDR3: TGTGCCATCAGTGAGAATCTGGGACCTACTGAAGCTTTCTTT. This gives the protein CAISENLGPTEAFF.

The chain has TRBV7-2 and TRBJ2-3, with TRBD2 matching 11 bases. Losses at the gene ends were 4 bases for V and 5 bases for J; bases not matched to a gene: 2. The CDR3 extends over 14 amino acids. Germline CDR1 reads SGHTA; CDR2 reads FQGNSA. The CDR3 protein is CASSSGLAGDTQYF. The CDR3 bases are TGTGCCAGCAGCTCCGGACTAGCGGGAGATACGCAGTATTTT. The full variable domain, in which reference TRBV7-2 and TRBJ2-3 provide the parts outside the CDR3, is GAGVSQSPSNKVTEKGKDVELRCDPISGHTALYWYRQSLGQGLEFLIYFQGNSAPDKSGLPSDRFSAERTGGSVSTLTIQRTQQEDSAVYLCASSSGLAGDTQYFGPGTRLTVL.

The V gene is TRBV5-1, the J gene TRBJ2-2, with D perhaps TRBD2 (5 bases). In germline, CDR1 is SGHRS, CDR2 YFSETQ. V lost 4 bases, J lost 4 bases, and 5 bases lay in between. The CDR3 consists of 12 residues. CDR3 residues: CASSRGTGELFF. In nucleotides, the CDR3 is TGCGCCAGCAGCCGGGGCACCGGGGAGCTGTTTTTT.

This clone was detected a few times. CDR3 residues: CASSQGYETQYF. The CDR3 bases are TGTGCCAGCAGCCAGGGTTACGAGACCCAGTACTTC. The rearrangement joins TRBV6-5 to TRBJ2-5; a weak D match, TRBD1 (5 bases). CDR1 is MNHEY and CDR2 is SVGAGI in the germline V gene. There are 12 residues in the CDR3. V lost 6 bases, J lost 5 bases, and 10 bases lay in between.